What follows are 27 T cell receptor beta chains derived from one specimen sequenced in a study of blood T cell repertoires in COVID-19. Assay: immunoSEQ multiplex PCR; the TCRdb copy retains only in-frame clones and omits some. The sample has more than 200,000 clones, 70% to 90% seen once. Source material: peripheral blood. These receptors all come from a woman aged 40 to 49 who had recovered from COVID-19.

This clone appeared once. J is TRBJ2-2 and V is TRBV7-3; the match to TRBD2 covers 9 bases. The junction had 11 bases not matched to a gene; V was cut back by 4 bases and J by 8 bases. CDR3 size: 16 residues. CDR1 SGHTA and CDR2 FQGTGA come from the germline V gene. CDR3 residues: CASSSSAGGDLGELFF. The CDR3, as DNA: TGTGCCAGCAGCTCCTCGGCGGGAGGGGATCTTGGGGAGCTGTTTTTT.

This clone turned up a few times. The chain uses TRBV9 and TRBJ1-6; 9 bases match TRBD1. Germline V lookup: CDR1 SGDLS, CDR2 YYNGEE. Trimming cost V 4 bases and J 7 bases; bases outside gene matches: 6. There are 15 residues in the CDR3. This chain's CDR3 is CASSPLTGGNSPLHF. The CDR3 nucleotides are TGTGCCAGCAGCCCATTGACAGGGGGGAATTCACCCCTCCACTTT. Based on the CDR3 plus reference TRBV9 and TRBJ1-6, the full variable domain is DSGVTQTPKHLITATGQRVTLRCSPRSGDLSVYWYQQSLDQGLQFLIQYYNGEERAKGNILERFSAQQFPDLHSELNLSSLELGDSALYFCASSPLTGGNSPLHFGNGTRLTVT.

V usage is TRBV6-6 and J usage is TRBJ1-4; the D gene is possibly TRBD1 (5 bases). There are 13 residues in the CDR3. V lost 10 bases and J lost 5, with 14 bases in between. CDR1 and CDR2 from the germline V gene are MNHNY and SVGAGI (reference sequence). CDR3 loop: CATGEGRNEKLFF. The CDR3 DNA reads as TGTGCCACGGGGGAGGGTAGAAATGAAAAACTGTTTTTT.

This clone showed up just a few times. Other DNA sequences in this specimen translate into the identical CDR3. The chain links TRBV18 to TRBJ1-5; D is uncertain. V was pared by 5 bases and J by 3 bases, with 8 bases between. The V gene's germline CDR1 is KGHSH and CDR2 LQKENI. This CDR3 contains 13 residues. CDR3 DNA: TGTGCCAGCTCAGGGCAGGACAATCAGCCCCAGCATTTT. It is translated as CASSGQDNQPQHF.

In its sample, this clone was seen once. The gene calls are TRBV7-2 and TRBJ1-1; 7 bases map to TRBD1. The CDR3 spans 15 residues. From germline, CDR1 is SGHTA and CDR2 FQGNSA. With V trimmed by 2 bases and J by 6 bases, 9 bases remained unmatched. As DNA, the CDR3 is TGTGCCAGCAGCTTATACAGGGGACGACGTGCTGAAGCTTTCTTT. Protein sequence: CASSLYRGRRAEAFF.

V gene TRBV5-4 combines with J gene TRBJ2-3; the match to TRBD2 covers 8 bases. This CDR3 region has 15 residues. From germline, CDR1 is SGHNT and CDR2 YYREEE (reference sequence). After removal of 5 bases from V and 5 bases from J, the junction contained 10 bases not matched to a gene. The DNA of the CDR3 is TGTGCCAGCAGGAGAGGACTAGCAGCATTAGATACGCAGTATTTT. It translates to CASRRGLAALDTQYF.

The gene calls are TRBV28 and TRBJ2-5, with a tentative D call TRBD1 (5 bases). The CDR3 runs to 14 residues. CDR1 MDHEN and CDR2 SYDVKM come from the germline V gene. Trimming cost V 5 bases and J 5 bases, with 15 bases left between them. The CDR3 DNA follows: TGTGCCAGCAGTCTACCTCTGGGGCGGGAGACCCAGTACTTC. Translation gives CASSLPLGRETQYF.

The chain employs TRBV4-3 and TRBJ1-2, with TRBD1 matching over 9 bases. The CDR3 extends over 17 amino acids. Germline V gene data show CDR1 as LGHNA and CDR2 as YSLEER. Trimming at V came to 0 bases and at J to 7 bases, leaving 12 bases not matched to a gene. CDR3 nucleotide sequence: TGCGCCAGCAGCCAAGATCAATGGACAGGGGCGTGGGGTGGCTACACCTTC. It specifies CASSQDQWTGAWGGYTF.

The chain couples TRBV24-1 to TRBJ2-1; 8 bases match TRBD2. The CDR3 is 17 amino acids. The trim removed 5 bases at V and 0 bases at J, leaving 8 bases unmatched. Germline CDR1 reads KGHDR; CDR2 reads SFDVKD. CDR3 sequence: CATSGVLAEGSYNEQFF. Written as DNA, the CDR3 is TGTGCCACCAGTGGGGTACTAGCGGAGGGCTCCTACAATGAGCAGTTCTTC.

The chain carries TRBV3-1 (or the pseudogene TRBV3-2) and TRBJ2-2, with D uncertain. Germline loops: CDR1 LGHDT, CDR2 YNNKEL (reference sequence). The CDR3 covers 16 residues. V gave up 3 bases and J gave up 0 bases, with 11 bases separating them. The CDR3, as DNA: TGTGCCAGCAGCCAGGATCAGGTTTCGAACACCGGGGAGCTGTTTTTT. It specifies CASSQDQVSNTGELFF.

The chain uses TRBV11-3 and TRBJ2-3; D gene unclear. Looked up from germline, CDR1 is SGHNT and CDR2 is YENEEA. V lost 1 base and J lost 1, with 3 bases in between. The CDR3 runs 13 residues. The CDR3 nucleotides are TGTGCCAGCAGCTTAGGCGGCACAGATACGCAGTATTTT. This codes for CASSLGGTDTQYF.

With regard to this clone: Sequence at one end of the junction differs from germline and may be a read error. The genes are TRBV5-4 and TRBJ2-1, with 11 bases matching TRBD2. Germline V gives CDR1 SGHNT, CDR2 YYREEE (reference sequence). The CDR3 is made up of 15 amino acids. The CDR3 DNA reads TGTGCCAGCAGCCTCGAGGGAAGTAGCGGGAGGGCCTTGGTCTTC. Translating gives CASSLEGSSGRALVF.

The J gene is TRBJ2-7, the V gene TRBV4-1; no definite D call. The length of the CDR3 is 15 residues. The ends were cut back, 1 base at V and 0 bases at J, with 10 bases in the middle. From germline, CDR1 is MGHRA and CDR2 YSYEKL. CDR3 residues: CASSQGTVSSYEQYF. The CDR3 DNA reads TGCGCCAGCAGCCAAGGCACAGTTAGCTCCTACGAGCAGTACTTC.

V gene TRBV7-2 combines with J gene TRBJ2-5; 13 bases are a match to TRBD2. From germline, CDR1 is SGHTA and CDR2 FQGNSA. V was clipped by 2 bases and J by 4 bases; unmatched bases: 4. This CDR3 has 16 residues. The CDR3: CASSLRLAGGGETQYF. Here the CDR3 DNA reads TGTGCCAGCAGCTTACGACTAGCGGGGGGTGGAGAGACCCAGTACTTC.

This clone was counted between two and nine times. The CDR3 sequence: CASPVEGQAGNEQFF. In nucleotides, the CDR3 is TGTGCCAGCCCGGTCGAGGGCCAGGCAGGCAATGAGCAGTTCTTC. The chain uses TRBV2 and TRBJ2-1; D may be TRBD2 (5 bases). The CDR3 length is 15 residues. V dropped 8 bases and J dropped 6 bases, with 20 bases sitting between them. The germline V gene encodes CDR1 SNHLY and CDR2 FYNNEI.

This chain links TRBV16 with TRBJ2-7; TRBD2 matches at 13 bases. V was clipped by 6 bases and J by 10 bases; unmatched bases: 6. In germline, CDR1 is KGHSY, CDR2 FQNENV. This CDR3 spans 13 amino acids. CDR3 amino acids: CASRLAGGPGQYF. The CDR3 nucleotides are TGTGCCAGCAGACTAGCGGGAGGGCCTGGACAGTACTTC.

The chain recombines TRBV19 with TRBJ2-5, with 12 positions matching TRBD2. The CDR3 spans 16 residues. V shed 5 bases and J 5 bases; nucleotides not matched to a gene: 9. Germline assignment: CDR1 LNHDA and CDR2 SQIVND (reference sequence). The DNA for the CDR3 is TGTGCCAGTAGTGCCTCTAGCGGGAGGGCCCGGGAGACCCAGTACTTC. This codes for CASSASSGRARETQYF.

This chain joins TRBV5-4 and TRBJ2-6, with 7 bases lining up with TRBD1. The CDR3 length is 17 residues. Trimming removed 3 bases from V and 0 bases from J; junction bases left unmatched: 6. Germline CDR1 SGHNT, CDR2 YYREEE (reference sequence). The CDR3 region is CASSSGQTHSGANVLTF. The CDR3 DNA reads as TGTGCCAGCAGCTCGGGACAGACCCACTCTGGGGCCAACGTCCTGACTTTC.

The genes are TRBV6-2 or TRBV6-3 and TRBJ2-3; TRBD2 matches 7 bases. Germline V gene sequence: CDR1 MNHEY, CDR2 SVGEGT. The CDR3 extends over 17 amino acids. V lost 0 bases to trimming and J lost 8 bases; unmatched junction nucleotides: 14. The CDR3 nucleotides are TGTGCCAGCAGTTACTCGCGCGGGAGCGCCGGGGTTGGTACGCAGTATTTT. Protein product: CASSYSRGSAGVGTQYF.

The rearrangement joins TRBV6-6 to TRBJ2-7; no firm D call. CDR1 MNHNY and CDR2 SVGAGI come from the germline V gene (reference sequence). This CDR3 spans 11 amino acids. V was trimmed by 2 bases and J by 3 bases, leaving 2 bases between them. DNA of the CDR3: TGTGCCAGCAGTTACCGCTACGAGCAGTACTTC. Translating gives CASSYRYEQYF.

The genes are TRBV5-1 and TRBJ2-3; D is possibly TRBD2 (5 bases). This CDR3 is built from 15 residues. V was clipped by 6 bases and J by 1 base, with 15 bases between them. Germline loops: CDR1 SGHRS, CDR2 YFSETQ. The CDR3 loop is CASTDLDGGTDTQYF. CDR3 bases: TGCGCCAGCACCGACTTGGACGGGGGCACAGATACGCAGTATTTT. The full variable domain, its missing parts supplied by reference TRBV5-1 and TRBJ2-3, is KAGVTQTPRYLIKTRGQQVTLSCSPISGHRSVSWYQQTPGQGLQFLFEYFSETQRNKGNFPGRFSGRQFSNSRSEMNVSTLELGDSALYLCASTDLDGGTDTQYFGPGTRLTVL.

The chain links TRBV10-3 to TRBJ2-1; no definite D call. The length of the CDR3 is 15 residues. V lost 0 bases to trimming and J lost 4 bases, with 10 bases between them. CDR1 and CDR2 from the germline V gene are ENHRY and SYGVKD. The CDR3 sequence is CAISESVLPYNEQFF. In nucleotides, the CDR3 is TGTGCCATCAGTGAGTCGGTCCTACCATACAATGAGCAGTTCTTC.

The chain employs TRBV4-3 and TRBJ2-2; D is perhaps TRBD2 (6 bases). CDR1 is LGHNA, CDR2 YSLEER, per germline. V lost 1 base and J 7 bases, leaving 13 bases between the germline ends. The CDR3 is 15 amino acids. CDR3 in amino acids: CASSQAGLPGGELFF. In DNA form, the CDR3 reads TGCGCCAGCAGCCAAGCGGGACTCCCCGGCGGGGAGCTGTTTTTT.

A single count supports this clone. This chain uses TRBV11-2 with TRBJ2-2, with 7 nucleotides matching TRBD2. CDR1 SGHAT and CDR2 FQNNGV come from the germline V gene. V was pared by 0 bases and J by 6 bases, with 13 bases of the junction left unmatched. The CDR3 covers 18 residues. CDR3 sequence (DNA): TGTGCCAGCAGCTTAGATCGTGGGGCAGCGGGATTTCCCGGGGAGCTGTTTTTT. It is translated as CASSLDRGAAGFPGELFF.

The chain couples TRBV19 to TRBJ1-1, with a weak D call TRBD1 (6 bases). The CDR3 covers 13 residues. The germline V gene has CDR1 LNHDA and CDR2 SQIVND (reference sequence). V lost 5 bases and J 10 bases, leaving 17 bases between the germline ends. Here the CDR3 reads CASSPTGQFRAFF. Written as DNA, the CDR3 is TGTGCCAGTAGTCCAACAGGACAGTTTCGAGCTTTCTTT.

This chain connects TRBV7-2 to TRBJ2-7; D is perhaps TRBD2 (5 bases). The CDR3 covers 12 residues. Germline assignment: CDR1 SGHTA and CDR2 FQGNSA. V lost 2 bases to trimming and J lost 4 bases, with 6 bases between them. As DNA, the CDR3 is TGTGCCAGCAGCTTATCGGGGTACGAGCAGTACTTC. This codes for CASSLSGYEQYF.

The V gene is TRBV19, the J gene TRBJ1-5; 10 bases match TRBD1. Trimming took 4 bases from V and 5 from J; bases not matched to a gene: 5. Germline CDR1 reads LNHDA; CDR2 reads SQIVND (reference sequence). This CDR3 is 15 amino acids long. The CDR3 reads CASSTRTGGDQPQHF. Here the CDR3 DNA reads TGTGCCAGTAGTACCCGGACAGGGGGAGATCAGCCCCAGCATTTT.